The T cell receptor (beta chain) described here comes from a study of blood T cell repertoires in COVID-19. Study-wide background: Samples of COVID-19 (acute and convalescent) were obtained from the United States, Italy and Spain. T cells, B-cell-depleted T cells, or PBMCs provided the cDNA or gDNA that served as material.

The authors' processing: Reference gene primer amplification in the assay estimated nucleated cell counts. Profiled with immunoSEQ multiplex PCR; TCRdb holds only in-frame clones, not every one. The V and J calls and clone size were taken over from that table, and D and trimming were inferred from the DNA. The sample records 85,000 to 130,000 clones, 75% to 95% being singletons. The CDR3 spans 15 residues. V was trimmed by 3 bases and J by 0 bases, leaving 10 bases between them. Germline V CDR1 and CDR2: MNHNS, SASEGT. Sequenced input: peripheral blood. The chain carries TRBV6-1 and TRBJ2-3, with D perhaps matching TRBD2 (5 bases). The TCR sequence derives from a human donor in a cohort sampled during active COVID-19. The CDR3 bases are TGTGCCAGCAGTGACGGCGGGTGGAGCACAGATACGCAGTATTTT. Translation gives CASSDGGWSTDTQYF.